These T cell receptor beta chains were read from a single sample in a study of T cell changes during pregnancy in multiple sclerosis. Sequenced by immunoSEQ multiplex PCR; TCRdb stores in-frame clones only, minus some. The sample lists tens of thousands of clones, more than 75% occurring once. Sequencing input: PBMCs (not recorded whether the cells were cultured). Receptor source: a female donor with multiple sclerosis, enrolled in a pregnancy study. CDR3s include the opening cysteine and the closing phenylalanine or tryptophan. D genes are given only for firm matches. Only part of the rows carry a size: once, few, many, or a class if the clone is expanded.

v_gene: TRBV2
abundance: NA
j_gene: TRBJ2-1
d_gene: TRBD2
CDR3nt: TGTGCCAGCAGTGATGCTAGCGGGAGAGTCGATGAGCAGTTCTTC
CDR3aa: CASSDASGRVDEQFF

v_gene: TRBV5-1
abundance: NA
j_gene: TRBJ2-7
d_gene: TRBD1
CDR3nt: TGCGCCAGCAGCCAGGGGACAGGCTACGAGCAGTACTTC
CDR3aa: CASSQGTGYEQYF

v_gene: TRBV4-2
abundance: NA
j_gene: TRBJ2-7
d_gene: NA
CDR3nt: TGTGCCAGCAGCCAAGTAGGTCAAACCTACGAGCAGTACTTC
CDR3aa: CASSQVGQTYEQYF

v_gene: TRBV5-6
abundance: NA
j_gene: TRBJ1-1
d_gene: TRBD1
CDR3nt: TGTGCCAGCAGCTTGGGGGCAGGGGGTATCACTGAAGCTTTCTTT
CDR3aa: CASSLGAGGITEAFF

v_gene: TRBV19
abundance: NA
j_gene: TRBJ2-7
d_gene: TRBD2
CDR3nt: TGTGCCAGTAGTATCCCGGGACTAGCGGGCTACGAGCAGTACTTC
CDR3aa: CASSIPGLAGYEQYF

v_gene: TRBV28
abundance: NA
j_gene: TRBJ2-7
d_gene: TRBD2
CDR3nt: TGTGCCAGCAGTTTTTCAAGCGGGAGGTCAACCTACGAGCAGTACTTC
CDR3aa: CASSFSSGRSTYEQYF

v_gene: TRBV6-1
abundance: NA
j_gene: TRBJ1-1
d_gene: NA
CDR3nt: TGTGCCAGCAGTGCCCCCCCCGTCATGAAGGCTTTCTTT
CDR3aa: CASSAPPVMKAFF

v_gene: TRBV28
abundance: few
j_gene: TRBJ2-3
d_gene: TRBD2
CDR3nt: TGTGCCAGCAGTTTACAGCGGGAGGGCCCAGATACGCAGTATTTT
CDR3aa: CASSLQREGPDTQYF

v_gene: TRBV19
abundance: NA
j_gene: TRBJ1-1
d_gene: NA
CDR3nt: TGTGCCAGTAGTATTTACGGGGACGCTTTGAACACTGAAGCTTTCTTT
CDR3aa: CASSIYGDALNTEAFF

v_gene: TRBV25-1
abundance: NA
j_gene: TRBJ2-5
d_gene: NA
CDR3nt: TGTGCCAGCAGTGATGGAGGGGCGGAGACCCAGTACTTC
CDR3aa: CASSDGGAETQYF

v_gene: TRBV10-3
abundance: NA
j_gene: TRBJ1-2
d_gene: NA
CDR3nt: TGTGCCATCAGTGAGTCGGGCGATGGCTACACCTTC
CDR3aa: CAISESGDGYTF

v_gene: TRBV6-1
abundance: NA
j_gene: TRBJ2-5
d_gene: TRBD1
CDR3nt: TGTGCCTACCGGACAGGGGTAGAGACCCAGTACTTC
CDR3aa: CAYRTGVETQYF

v_gene: TRBV7-3
abundance: NA
j_gene: TRBJ2-7
d_gene: NA
CDR3nt: TGTGCCAGCAGTACAGGCGGTCCCTACGAGCAGTACTTC
CDR3aa: CASSTGGPYEQYF

v_gene: TRBV6-1
abundance: NA
j_gene: TRBJ2-7
d_gene: TRBD1
CDR3nt: TGTGCCAGCAGTAGGGGACAGGGAGACGAGCAGTACTTC
CDR3aa: CASSRGQGDEQYF

v_gene: TRBV6-5
abundance: NA
j_gene: TRBJ2-7
d_gene: NA
CDR3nt: TGTGCCAGCAGTTACGCACAGAAAGGGGGTCCTACCGAGCAGTACTTC
CDR3aa: CASSYAQKGGPTEQYF

v_gene: TRBV5-4
abundance: NA
j_gene: TRBJ2-3
d_gene: TRBD2
CDR3nt: TGTGCCAGCAGCTGGGGACTAGCGGGAGGTTCGGATACGCAGTATTTT
CDR3aa: CASSWGLAGGSDTQYF

v_gene: TRBV29-1
abundance: NA
j_gene: TRBJ1-2
d_gene: TRBD1
CDR3nt: TGCAGCGTTGAAGTAACAACCGGGACAGGGTATCTCTATGGCTACACCTTC
CDR3aa: CSVEVTTGTGYLYGYTF

v_gene: TRBV6-5
abundance: NA
j_gene: TRBJ2-7
d_gene: NA
CDR3nt: TGTGCCAGCAGTTACGCTACCGGGACCTACGAGCAGTACTTC
CDR3aa: CASSYATGTYEQYF

v_gene: TRBV19
abundance: NA
j_gene: TRBJ1-1
d_gene: NA
CDR3nt: TGTGCCAGTAGTATCCCTTACACCACTGAAGCTTTCTTT
CDR3aa: CASSIPYTTEAFF

v_gene: TRBV5-1
abundance: NA
j_gene: TRBJ2-7
d_gene: TRBD2
CDR3nt: TGCGCCAGCAGCCCTGCGGGAGCACGCGAGCAGTACTTC
CDR3aa: CASSPAGAREQYF

v_gene: TRBV25-1
abundance: NA
j_gene: TRBJ2-2
d_gene: TRBD2
CDR3nt: TGTGCCAGCAGTGAGGCTAGCGGAGTGGGGACCGGGGAGCTGTTTTTT
CDR3aa: CASSEASGVGTGELFF

v_gene: TRBV13
abundance: NA
j_gene: TRBJ2-5
d_gene: NA
CDR3nt: TGTGCCAGCAGCTTACGGCAGGATACCCCAGAGACCCAGTACTTC
CDR3aa: CASSLRQDTPETQYF

v_gene: TRBV29-1
abundance: NA
j_gene: TRBJ2-7
d_gene: NA
CDR3nt: TGCAGCGCTCTAAGGGGCCTGTACGAGCAGTACTTC
CDR3aa: CSALRGLYEQYF

v_gene: TRBV11-2
abundance: NA
j_gene: TRBJ2-3
d_gene: TRBD2
CDR3nt: TGTGCCAGCAGCCCACTAGCGGGAGGGACAGATACGCAGTATTTT
CDR3aa: CASSPLAGGTDTQYF

v_gene: TRBV6-1
abundance: NA
j_gene: TRBJ1-4
d_gene: NA
CDR3nt: TGTGCCAGCTCAACAGACGGGGAAACTAATGAAAAACTGTTTTTT
CDR3aa: CASSTDGETNEKLFF

v_gene: TRBV1
abundance: NA
j_gene: TRBJ2-1
d_gene: NA
CDR3nt: TGCACCAGCAGCCAAGTCAACAGGGATGGGATCCGTAAGTTCTTC
CDR3aa: CTSSQVNRDGIRKFF

v_gene: TRBV19
abundance: once
j_gene: TRBJ1-2
d_gene: TRBD1
CDR3nt: TGTGCCAGTAGTTTACAGGGGATCTATGGCTACACCTTC
CDR3aa: CASSLQGIYGYTF

v_gene: TRBV6-5
abundance: NA
j_gene: TRBJ1-2
d_gene: TRBD1
CDR3nt: TGTGCCAGCAGCGGGACAGCCTATGGCTACACCTTC
CDR3aa: CASSGTAYGYTF

v_gene: TRBV5-1
abundance: NA
j_gene: TRBJ2-5
d_gene: NA
CDR3nt: TGCGCCAGCAGCTTGGTAGGGGAAGAGACCCAGTACTTC
CDR3aa: CASSLVGEETQYF

v_gene: TRBV9
abundance: NA
j_gene: TRBJ2-1
d_gene: NA
CDR3nt: TGTGCCAGCAGCGTAGGGAATTATGAGCAGTTCTTC
CDR3aa: CASSVGNYEQFF

v_gene: TRBV7-2
abundance: NA
j_gene: TRBJ1-2
d_gene: TRBD1
CDR3nt: TGTGCCAGCAGCCTTCCCCCGGGACAGGGTCGTCCAGACTATGGCTACACCTTC
CDR3aa: CASSLPPGQGRPDYGYTF

v_gene: TRBV5-6
abundance: once
j_gene: TRBJ2-3
d_gene: TRBD2
CDR3nt: TGTGCCAGCAGCTTGGACTTAGCGGGAGGTGGCACAGATACGCAGTATTTT
CDR3aa: CASSLDLAGGGTDTQYF

v_gene: TRBV11-2
abundance: NA
j_gene: TRBJ1-1
d_gene: NA
CDR3nt: TGTGCCAGCAGCTTCGACACGGCGGCCACTGAAGCTTTCTTT
CDR3aa: CASSFDTAATEAFF

v_gene: TRBV28
abundance: NA
j_gene: TRBJ2-2
d_gene: NA
CDR3nt: TGTGCCAGCAGTTCTCAGGGGACCGGGGAGCTGTTTTTT
CDR3aa: CASSSQGTGELFF

v_gene: TRBV19
abundance: NA
j_gene: TRBJ1-2
d_gene: TRBD1
CDR3nt: TGTGCCAGTAGCCCCGGACGGGACAGGGTTGGGTATGGCTACACCTTC
CDR3aa: CASSPGRDRVGYGYTF

v_gene: TRBV5-4
abundance: NA
j_gene: TRBJ2-7
d_gene: TRBD2
CDR3nt: TGTGCCAGCAGCTTAACTAGCGGGAGAGGCGAGCAGTACTTC
CDR3aa: CASSLTSGRGEQYF

v_gene: TRBV19
abundance: NA
j_gene: TRBJ2-1
d_gene: TRBD2
CDR3nt: TGTGCCAGTAGTATAAGGGGGACTAGCGGAGCCCCTAGCTCCTACAATGAGCAGTTCTTC
CDR3aa: CASSIRGTSGAPSSYNEQFF

v_gene: TRBV6-6
abundance: once
j_gene: TRBJ2-1
d_gene: NA
CDR3nt: TGTGCCAGCATCCCAACTCCTAGATACAATGAGCAGTTCTTC
CDR3aa: CASIPTPRYNEQFF

v_gene: TRBV19
abundance: NA
j_gene: TRBJ2-5
d_gene: NA
CDR3nt: TGTGCCAGTACCCCCGGGGACTACCAAGAGACCCAGTACTTC
CDR3aa: CASTPGDYQETQYF

v_gene: TRBV29-1
abundance: NA
j_gene: TRBJ1-1
d_gene: NA
CDR3nt: TGCAGCGTTGCAGGCAGGGGGAACACTGAAGCTTTCTTT
CDR3aa: CSVAGRGNTEAFF

v_gene: TRBV7-9
abundance: NA
j_gene: TRBJ1-1
d_gene: NA
CDR3nt: TGTGCCAGCAGCTTAGCTTCCGGGGGGAACACTGAAGCTTTCTTT
CDR3aa: CASSLASGGNTEAFF